This entry concerns a single T cell receptor (beta chain). This sample was taken from a study of blood T cell repertoires in COVID-19. Study details: Samples representing acute and convalescent COVID-19 were sourced from the United States, Italy and Spain. Nucleic acid was either cDNA or gDNA, and it came from T cells, B-cell-depleted T cells, or PBMCs.

Data came from immunoSEQ multiplex PCR; TCRdb stores just in-frame clones and leaves some out. The data contain 95,000 to 150,000 clones, around four fifths of them seen just once; the ten biggest clones take up approximately 5.8%. V was pared by 8 bases and J by 7 bases, with 2 bases of the junction left unmatched. Germline CDR1 is SNHLY and CDR2 is FYNNEI. The length of the CDR3 is 12 residues. The sequencing sample was made of peripheral blood. The sequence was obtained from a man older than 75 with active or convalescent COVID-19. V gene TRBV2 combines with J gene TRBJ1-5; TRBD1 aligns across 10 bases. The CDR3, as DNA: TGTGCCAGCGACAGGGGGCAACAGCCCCAGCATTTT. It yields the protein CASDRGQQPQHF.